This record looks at one T cell receptor (beta chain) sequence and its context. This record belongs to a study of cytomegalovirus exposure and HLA in healthy donors. Clones were sequenced by immunoSEQ multiplex PCR, and TCRdb holds only the in-frame ones, with some missing. This table has 82,000 or so clones, approximately 95% appearing once. J was trimmed by 1 base and V by 1 base; bases with no gene match: 3. Germline lookup yields CDR1 LGHNA and CDR2 YSLEER. The length of the CDR3 is 16 residues. The sample consisted of PBMCs. This receptor was taken from a woman aged 18-30 years in good health and CMV-seronegative. The rearrangement joins TRBV4-3 to TRBJ2-1; 8 bases are shared with TRBD2. DNA for the CDR3: TGCGCCAGCAGCCAAGGACTAGCGCCTTCCTACAATGAGCAGTTCTTC. It yields the protein CASSQGLAPSYNEQFF.